Listed below are T cell receptor beta chains from one sample, sequenced in a study of OX40 agonist ivuxolimab in advanced cancers. Libraries were prepared by immunoSEQ multiplex PCR; TCRdb keeps only in-frame clonotypes and omits some of them. The table includes approximately 60,000 clones, 70% to 90% detected once. Source: CD4+ or CD8+ T cells sorted from blood, taken in a trial of the OX40 agonist ivuxolimab. Receptor source: an adult with an advanced solid tumor such as melanoma, head and neck, liver or kidney cancer. CDR3s include the opening cysteine and the closing phenylalanine or tryptophan. The order of the fields is J gene, D gene, clone size, V gene, CDR3 DNA, CDR3 protein. D genes are given only for firm matches. Expanded clones are given a class, and other clones once, few, many or no size at all.

TRBJ1-1 | . | . | TRBV30 | TGTGCCATCAAAACCGGATTTGAAGCTTTCTTT | CAIKTGFEAFF
TRBJ2-7 | TRBD2 | . | TRBV2 | TGTGCCAGCGGGCTAGCGGGGGTCTTCTCCTACGAGCAGTACTTC | CASGLAGVFSYEQYF
TRBJ2-5 | TRBD1 | once | TRBV28 | TGTGCCAGCAGCCGGGACAGGGGGACCCAGTACTTC | CASSRDRGTQYF
TRBJ1-5 | . | . | TRBV6-1 | TGTGCCAGCAGTGGACAGCCCCAGCATTTT | CASSGQPQHF
TRBJ1-5 | TRBD1 | . | TRBV6-6 | TGTGCCAGCACCAATGAGGAGGGGGCGAGTCAGCCCCAGCATTTT | CASTNEEGASQPQHF
TRBJ1-1 | . | . | TRBV28 | TGTGCCAGCCGGGGCCGTGGAGAACGTGGTGAAGCTTTCTTT | CASRGRGERGEAFF
TRBJ1-4 | . | . | TRBV7-2 | TGTGCCAGCAGCTTAGGCAGGGCGGAAAAACTGTTTTTT | CASSLGRAEKLFF
TRBJ2-7 | . | . | TRBV6-6 | TGTGCCAGCAGCCCCAGGGGAAAATACGAGCAGTACTTC | CASSPRGKYEQYF
TRBJ1-6 | . | . | TRBV27 | TGTGCCAGCAAGAATCGAGATAATTCACCCCTCCACTTT | CASKNRDNSPLHF
TRBJ1-1 | TRBD1 | . | TRBV7-8 | TGTGCCAGCAGCCCAGGGACAGGGGCGATGAACACTGAAGCTTTCTTT | CASSPGTGAMNTEAFF
TRBJ2-2 | . | . | TRBV25-1 | TGTGCCAGCACGGTTTTCGGGGAGCTGTTTTTT | CASTVFGELFF
TRBJ2-6 | . | . | TRBV28 | TGTGCCAGCAGGTACTCTGGGGCCAACGTCCTGACTTTC | CASRYSGANVLTF
TRBJ2-1 | . | . | TRBV4-3 | TGCGCCAGCAGCCAAGATAAGTCAGGGAGCTCCTACAATGAGCAGTTCTTC | CASSQDKSGSSYNEQFF
TRBJ1-4 | . | . | TRBV28 | TGTGCCAGCAGTTTATTTCAGAATGAAAAACTGTTTTTT | CASSLFQNEKLFF
TRBJ1-6 | . | . | TRBV29-1 | TGCAGCGTTCTTACGGGCAGAAATTCACCCCTCCACTTT | CSVLTGRNSPLHF
TRBJ2-2 | TRBD2 | . | TRBV5-1 | TGCGCCAGCAGCGTCCGACTAGCGGGAGGGAACGGGGAGCTGTTTTTT | CASSVRLAGGNGELFF
TRBJ2-2 | TRBD1 | . | TRBV2 | TGTGCCAGCAGTTCCAAGACAGGGGGCACCGGGGAGCTGTTTTTT | CASSSKTGGTGELFF
TRBJ2-7 | TRBD1 | . | TRBV5-1 | TGCGCCAGCAGCTTGGCCCCCGGGACAGCGGCCTACGAGCAGTACTTC | CASSLAPGTAAYEQYF
TRBJ2-5 | TRBD2 | . | TRBV4-3 | TGCGCCAGCAGCCAGGTGCCGGGACTAGGGGAGACCCAGTACTTC | CASSQVPGLGETQYF
TRBJ2-6 | . | few | TRBV4-1 | TGCGCCAGCACCTCCCGGGGTCCCGGGGCCAACGTCCTGACTTTC | CASTSRGPGANVLTF
TRBJ2-7 | . | . | TRBV6-5 | TGTGCCAGTTCCTTGGACGCCGGAGGAATATACGAGCAGTACTTC | CASSLDAGGIYEQYF
TRBJ1-1 | TRBD1 | . | TRBV7-9 | TGTGCCAGCAGCCGAACCGGGACAGGGTACAACACTGAAGCTTTCTTT | CASSRTGTGYNTEAFF
TRBJ1-6 | . | . | TRBV9 | TGTGCCAGCAGCGTAGGCAGTAATTCACCCCTCCACTTT | CASSVGSNSPLHF
TRBJ1-6 | . | . | TRBV11-2 | TGTGCCAGCAGCGCAGGACCCGCCGAGAATTCACCCCTCCACTTT | CASSAGPAENSPLHF
TRBJ1-1 | . | once | TRBV5-1 | TGCGCCAGCAGCTTGTCGGCAAACCAAGCTATAATGAACACTGAAGCTTTCTTT | CASSLSANQAIMNTEAFF
TRBJ2-1 | TRBD1 | . | TRBV10-3 | TGTGCCATCGTTCGGGGACAGGGGGACAATGAGCAGTTCTTC | CAIVRGQGDNEQFF
TRBJ1-5 | TRBD1 | . | TRBV15 | TGTGCCACCAGCAGAGGTCGGACAGGGGAATATCAGCCCCAGCATTTT | CATSRGRTGEYQPQHF
TRBJ2-2 | . | . | TRBV7-9 | TGTGCCAGCAGCTACGGACGGCAGAACACCGGGGAGCTGTTTTTT | CASSYGRQNTGELFF
TRBJ2-7 | . | . | TRBV27 | TGTGCCAGCAGTTTAGCAGCCCAGATCGGCCCTACTAGGGAGGCCCTCTACGAGCAGTACTTC | CASSLAAQIGPTREALYEQYF
TRBJ2-1 | . | . | TRBV20-1 | TGCAGTGCTAGCTACTACAATGAGCAGTTCTTC | CSASYYNEQFF
TRBJ1-5 | . | . | TRBV29-1 | TGCAGCGTTGGACTGAATAGCAATCAGCCCCAGCATTTT | CSVGLNSNQPQHF
TRBJ1-1 | TRBD1 | . | TRBV27 | TGTGCCAGCAGTTCAGGACAGGGGGCTTTCACTGAAGCTTTCTTT | CASSSGQGAFTEAFF
TRBJ2-2 | TRBD1 | . | TRBV27 | TGTGCCAGCAGTGGACAGGGGCCCACCGGGGAGCTGTTTTTT | CASSGQGPTGELFF
TRBJ1-4 | . | . | TRBV4-2 | TGTGCCAGCAGCCAAGGATACACTTCTACTAATGAAAAACTGTTTTTT | CASSQGYTSTNEKLFF
TRBJ1-3 | TRBD1 | . | TRBV9 | TGTGCCAGCAGCGTATCCCCGGGACAGGGAACCGGAAACACCATATATTTT | CASSVSPGQGTGNTIYF
TRBJ1-2 | . | . | TRBV18 | TGTGCCAGCTCACCACGGGCAGCTCTTAACGCGGGTGGCTACACCTTC | CASSPRAALNAGGYTF
TRBJ1-1 | . | medium-sized | TRBV2 | TGTGCCAGCAGTGGGCTAATCCCTGAAGCTTTCTTT | CASSGLIPEAFF
TRBJ2-3 | . | . | TRBV9 | TGTGCCAGCAGCCGTAGGTCGGCAGATACGCAGTATTTT | CASSRRSADTQYF
TRBJ1-2 | TRBD1 | . | TRBV5-1 | TGCGCCAGCAGCGAGAGGGGGCCGCTTAAAGGCATTGCATCTAACTATGGCTACACCTTC | CASSERGPLKGIASNYGYTF
TRBJ2-1 | TRBD2 | . | TRBV19 | TGTGCCAGTAACGCGGGGACTAGCGGCAATGAGCAGTTCTTC | CASNAGTSGNEQFF